The text below deals with one T cell receptor beta chain. These data belong to a study of blood T cell repertoires in COVID-19. V lost 0 bases and J 12 bases, leaving 9 bases between the germline ends. The CDR3 loop spans 12 amino acids. Germline loops: CDR1 MGHRA, CDR2 YSYEKL. Only in-frame clones appear in the TCRdb table, and some are missing; sequencing was by immunoSEQ multiplex PCR. The repertoire includes 250,000 or so clones, almost 90% of them detected once, and around 2.3% sits in the top ten. The sequence was collected from a woman aged 60 to 75 with COVID-19, enrolled during active disease. Sequencing was performed on peripheral blood. The chain combines TRBV4-1 with TRBJ2-1; TRBD2 might be the D (6 bases). CDR3 coding DNA: TGCGCCAGCAGCCAAGAGGTCGGGAGGCAGTTCTTC. Protein product: CASSQEVGRQFF.